Below, 10 T cell receptor beta chains from the same sample are listed, as sequenced in a study of control samples from healthy donors and cancer patients (TCRdb year 2020). Libraries were built with the immunoSEQ multiplex PCR assay. Here the immuneACCESS table is served through TCRdb, limited to in-frame sequences with V and J called. Missing clones are a known gap in these copies; in checked studies unresolved V genes cover under half, and the rest lacks a known reason. The sample yields more than 95,000 clones; approximately 90% were counted once. The top ten hold around 1.1% of the sample. Source material: PBMCs. Receptor source: a woman aged 45-65 years with colorectal cancer.

The chain recombines TRBV2 with TRBJ2-7; D is possibly TRBD2 (7 bases). Germline V gene data show CDR1 as SNHLY and CDR2 as FYNNEI. The V end was cut by 2 bases, the J end by 2 bases, with 13 bases between. The CDR3 loop spans 15 amino acids. The CDR3 reads CASSESGGGPYEQYF. CDR3 bases: TGTGCCAGCAGTGAAAGCGGCGGGGGCCCCTACGAGCAGTACTTC.

The gene calls are TRBV30 and TRBJ1-2; possible D gene TRBD1, 5 bases. The ends were cut back, 5 bases at V and 5 bases at J, with 9 bases in the middle. The germline CDR1 and CDR2 sequences are GTSNPN and SVGIG (reference sequence). CDR3 length equals 11 residues. The CDR3 reads CAWGTDYGYTF. The CDR3 coding sequence is TGTGCCTGGGGGACGGATTATGGCTACACCTTC.

The rearrangement links TRBV27 to TRBJ2-7; 7 bases match TRBD1. The V gene end was trimmed by 4 bases and the J gene end by 2 bases; junction bases not matched to a gene: 8. Germline values: CDR1 MNHEY, CDR2 SMNVEV (reference sequence). The CDR3 runs to 15 residues. CDR3 residues: CASSSPTGSPYEQYF. For the CDR3, the DNA is TGTGCCAGCAGTTCCCCGACAGGGAGTCCCTACGAGCAGTACTTC.

V and J are TRBV2 and TRBJ2-1; D tentatively reads TRBD1 or TRBD2 (6 bases each). Trimming left V 7 bases short and J 8 bases short, with 18 bases between. The CDR3 runs to 14 residues. In germline, CDR1 is SNHLY, CDR2 FYNNEI. CDR3 sequence (DNA): TGTGCCAGCACCCAAGGGGGGACTTTCGATGAGCAGTTCTTC. This gives the protein CASTQGGTFDEQFF.

The chain employs TRBV5-1 and TRBJ1-1; the D is unclear. The length of the CDR3 is 14 residues. Trimming removed 3 bases from V and 1 base from J, with 10 bases in between. Germline V gene lookup returns CDR1 SGHRS and CDR2 YFSETQ. CDR3 DNA: TGCGCCAGCAGCTCCACCGTCTCGAACACTGAAGCTTTCTTT. This translates into CASSSTVSNTEAFF.

The chain recombines TRBV30 with TRBJ2-7, with D possibly matching TRBD1 (7 bases). This CDR3 spans 14 amino acids. V was shortened by 3 bases and J by 5 bases, with 17 bases between the two germline ends. Germline CDR1 GTSNPN, CDR2 SVGIG (reference sequence). CDR3 in DNA: TGTGCCTGGAGCAGGCAGGGGGGCGGCGACGAGCAGTACTTC. Amino acids: CAWSRQGGGDEQYF.

V is TRBV6-5 and J is TRBJ1-6; D not resolved. The CDR3 consists of 13 residues. V was pared by 6 bases and J by 7 bases, with 10 bases between. CDR1 and CDR2 from the germline V gene are MNHEY and SVGAGI. CDR3 sequence (DNA): TGTGCCAGCAGCCGGACGGACAATTCACCCCTCCACTTT. Translated, it gives CASSRTDNSPLHF.

CDR3 protein: CSASRDSLFYSNQPQHF. As DNA, the CDR3 is TGCAGTGCTAGTAGGGACAGCCTATTTTATAGCAATCAGCCCCAGCATTTT. The chain employs TRBV20-1 and TRBJ1-5, with 7 bases fitting TRBD1. The germline CDR1 and CDR2 sequences are DFQATT and SNEGSKA (reference sequence). V lost 3 bases, J lost 0 bases, and 11 bases stayed unmatched. The CDR3 is 17 amino acids.

The chain combines TRBV7-6 with TRBJ2-1; possibly TRBD2 for D (7 bases). V dropped 1 base and J dropped 9 bases, with 16 bases sitting between them. Germline V gene data show CDR1 as SGHVS and CDR2 as FNYEAQ. The CDR3 covers 15 residues. CDR3 sequence: CASSLGGGAWVEQFF. The DNA for the CDR3 is TGTGCCAGCAGCTTAGGAGGGGGGGCTTGGGTTGAGCAGTTCTTC.

The chain is built from TRBV7-6 and TRBJ2-7; 8 bases line up with TRBD1. Per germline, CDR1 SGHVS and CDR2 FNYEAQ. CDR3 length: 16 amino acids. With V trimmed by 4 bases and J by 2 bases, 10 bases remained unmatched. CDR3 sequence reads: CASSSDRGQGPYEQYF. CDR3 in DNA: TGTGCCAGCAGCTCCGATCGCGGACAGGGCCCCTACGAGCAGTACTTC.